This TCR beta chain is from a study of blood T cell repertoires in COVID-19. Study-level information: Researchers got acute and convalescent COVID-19 samples from the United States, Italy and Spain.

The length of the CDR3 is 13 residues. Per the germline V gene, CDR1 is GTSNPN and CDR2 is SVGIG (reference sequence). Deletions cut 4 bases from V and 0 bases from J, with 10 bases between. Sequencing was performed with immunoSEQ multiplex PCR; in TCRdb, only in-frame clones are kept and a portion is missing. The data contain some 330,000 clones, approximately 90% of them singletons. This clonotype was sampled from a woman between 50 and 59 years old with active or convalescent COVID-19. Source material: peripheral blood. This chain connects TRBV30 to TRBJ2-7, with D perhaps TRBD1 (5 bases). The CDR3 nucleotides are TGTGCCTGGAACAGGTGGAGCTCCTACGAGCAGTACTTC. Amino acids: CAWNRWSSYEQYF.